These 13 T cell receptor beta chains were sequenced from one sample in a study of blood T cell repertoires in COVID-19. Profiled with immunoSEQ multiplex PCR; TCRdb holds only in-frame clones, not every one. Altogether some 250,000 clones are present, about 86% being singletons, with the ten largest covering 3.3%. Sequencing was done on a sample of PBMCs or T cells enriched from blood (not recorded which). All receptors come from a woman in her forties with acute COVID-19.

The chain carries TRBV7-9 and TRBJ1-3; weak D call: TRBD1 (6 bases). This CDR3 region has 15 residues. V was cut by 5 bases and J by 0 bases, with 11 bases left in between. The V gene's germline CDR1 is SEHNR and CDR2 FQNEAQ (reference sequence). CDR3 coding DNA: TGTGCCAGCAGCATGGGACAAGCCTCTGGAAACACCATATATTTT. Its protein product is CASSMGQASGNTIYF.

V and J are TRBV6-5 and TRBJ1-1, with no clear D. The CDR3 runs to 12 residues. Trimming pared 6 bases from V and 3 bases from J, leaving 8 bases between. Germline loops: CDR1 MNHEY, CDR2 SVGAGI. The CDR3: CASRRVDTEAFF. CDR3 nucleotides: TGTGCCAGCAGGAGGGTTGACACTGAAGCTTTCTTT.

Concerning this clone itself: A much larger clone sits a single nucleotide away, making a read error possible. V is TRBV6-4 and J is TRBJ2-1; 13 bases map to TRBD2. V was clipped by 2 bases and J by 5 bases; unmatched bases: 0. Germline CDR1 MRHNA, CDR2 SNTAGT. CDR3 size: 15 residues. The CDR3 reads CASSDGTSGNNEQFF. For the CDR3, the DNA is TGTGCCAGCAGTGACGGGACTAGCGGGAACAATGAGCAGTTCTTC.

V and J are TRBV6-2 or TRBV6-3 and TRBJ1-1; 7 bases are shared with TRBD1. V was pared by 5 bases and J by 2 bases, with 8 bases of the junction left unmatched. Germline V gene data show CDR1 as MNHEY and CDR2 as SVGEGT. The CDR3 length is 15 residues. CDR3 loop: CASSRFDRVNTEAFF. The CDR3 coding sequence is TGTGCCAGCAGTCGATTTGACAGGGTCAACACTGAAGCTTTCTTT.

The genes are TRBV27 and TRBJ2-7, with 11 bases lining up with TRBD1. Germline V gene lookup returns CDR1 MNHEY and CDR2 SMNVEV (reference sequence). CDR3 size: 15 residues. The ends lost 6 bases at V and 5 bases at J; junction bases unmatched: 9. The CDR3 protein is CASSSPGQGEHEQYF. Here the CDR3 DNA reads TGTGCCAGCAGCTCACCGGGACAGGGGGAGCACGAGCAGTACTTC.

V is TRBV7-3 and J is TRBJ2-1; D may be TRBD2 (5 bases). The V end was cut by 2 bases, the J end by 0 bases, with 17 bases between. Germline lookup yields CDR1 SGHTA and CDR2 FQGTGA. The CDR3 extends over 18 amino acids. The DNA of the CDR3 is TGTGCCAGCAGCTTACGGGCCATAGCGCAGAACTCCTACAATGAGCAGTTCTTC. Translated, it gives CASSLRAIAQNSYNEQFF.

The chain links TRBV9 to TRBJ2-2, with D maybe TRBD2 (6 bases). CDR3 length: 14 amino acids. Looked up from germline, CDR1 is SGDLS and CDR2 is YYNGEE. V was clipped by 0 bases and J by 5 bases, with 8 bases between them. CDR3 region: CASSVEAGTGELFF. The CDR3 nucleotides are TGTGCCAGCAGCGTAGAGGCGGGGACCGGGGAGCTGTTTTTT. The full variable domain, completed using reference TRBV9 and TRBJ2-2, is DSGVTQTPKHLITATGQRVTLRCSPRSGDLSVYWYQQSLDQGLQFLIQYYNGEERAKGNILERFSAQQFPDLHSELNLSSLELGDSALYFCASSVEAGTGELFFGEGSRLTVL.

The rearrangement uses TRBV6-1 and TRBJ2-7, with D maybe TRBD2 (5 bases). Germline V gene data show CDR1 as MNHNS and CDR2 as SASEGT. Deletions cut 0 bases from V and 3 bases from J, with 12 bases between. CDR3 length: 15 residues. This chain's CDR3 is CASSEARGSFYEQYF. CDR3 DNA: TGTGCCAGCAGTGAAGCGAGAGGGTCTTTCTACGAGCAGTACTTC.

In DNA form, the CDR3 reads TGTGCCAGCAGCTCAGGGACACAGGGTGGCTACACCTTC. Its translation is CASSSGTQGGYTF. This sequence joins TRBV7-2 and TRBJ1-2; TRBD1 might be the D (6 bases). The V and J ends lost 4 bases and 7 bases respectively, with 13 bases between them. The CDR3 totals 13 residues. The germline gives CDR1 SGHTA, CDR2 FQGNSA.

Details on this clone: This sample includes further DNA sequences coding for the same CDR3. This chain's CDR3 is CASSPQGLNTEAFF. CDR3 nucleotides: TGTGCCAGCTCACCGCAGGGGTTGAACACTGAAGCTTTCTTT. This rearrangement joins TRBV18 to TRBJ1-1; D might be TRBD1 (6 bases). CDR1 and CDR2 (germline): KGHSH, LQKENI. The V end was cut by 3 bases, the J end by 0 bases, with 8 bases between. This CDR3 contains 14 residues.

The V gene is TRBV2, the J gene TRBJ1-3; D gene unclear. This CDR3 has 14 amino acids. V lost 7 bases and J 0 bases, leaving 10 bases between the germline ends. Looked up from germline, CDR1 is SNHLY and CDR2 is FYNNEI. CDR3 sequence: CASTILGSGNTIYF. Written as DNA, the CDR3 is TGTGCCAGCACGATACTCGGCTCTGGAAACACCATATATTTT.

The V gene is TRBV19, the J gene TRBJ2-3; a possible D gene is TRBD2 (5 bases). Trimming cost V 11 bases and J 3 bases, with 15 bases left between them. Germline V CDR1 and CDR2: LNHDA, SQIVND (reference sequence). This CDR3 is 13 amino acids long. The CDR3 nucleotides are TGTGCCTCAAAAGGGAGTAGGACAGATACGCAGTATTTT. It codes for CASKGSRTDTQYF.

This chain uses TRBV12-5 with TRBJ2-2, with 9 bases lining up with TRBD2. This CDR3 has 15 residues. V lost 8 bases to trimming and J lost 5 bases; unmatched junction nucleotides: 9. In germline, CDR1 is LGHNT, CDR2 FRNRAP. CDR3 sequence (DNA): TGTGCTAGTACCCCATTAGCGGGGGCTACCGGGGAGCTGTTTTTT. Its translation is CASTPLAGATGELFF.